These 7 T cell receptor beta chains were sequenced from one sample in a study of cytomegalovirus exposure and HLA in healthy donors (dated by TCRdb to the late 2010s). The library was obtained by the immunoSEQ multiplex PCR assay. A mixture of 60 forward primers for TCR Vbeta segments and 13 reverse primers for TCR Jbeta segments was used in the multiplex PCR. TCRdb stores this immuneACCESS table with in-frame sequences only. Part of the clones is absent; in the studies checked, under half of the shortfall reflects unresolved V genes, and no reason is known for the rest. The sample table shows some 130,000 clones, and approximately 60% are seen once. The top ten clones comprise about 1.5% of the sample. The source material was PBMCs. The receptors derive from a human donor in good health.

The V call is TRBV7-6, the J call TRBJ2-1; 9 bases fit TRBD2. The CDR3 consists of 15 residues. CDR1 is SGHVS, CDR2 FNYEAQ, per germline. The J segment lost 2 bases and the V segment lost 3 bases, leaving 2 bases of the junction unmatched. CDR3 protein: CASSLSGRTYNEQFF. DNA for the CDR3: TGTGCCAGCAGCTTGAGCGGGAGGACCTACAATGAGCAGTTCTTC.

The sample holds a few counts of this clone. V usage is TRBV6-1 and J usage is TRBJ2-3; 8 bases line up with TRBD2. Germline values: CDR1 MNHNS, CDR2 SASEGT. The CDR3 loop spans 14 amino acids. The V and J ends lost 7 bases and 0 bases, in that order; junction bases with no gene match: 3. Here the CDR3 reads CASTSGPSTDTQYF. The CDR3 DNA sequence: TGTGCCAGCACTAGCGGGCCAAGCACAGATACGCAGTATTTT.

The J gene is TRBJ2-5, the V gene TRBV10-1; 9 bases align to TRBD2. From germline, CDR1 is WNHNN and CDR2 SYGVQD (reference sequence). V gave up 5 bases and J gave up 2 bases; unmatched junction bases: 9. The CDR3 contains 16 residues. CDR3: CASSPIAGAVQETQYF. The DNA for the CDR3 is TGCGCCAGCAGTCCTATAGCGGGAGCGGTACAAGAGACCCAGTACTTC.

The chain couples TRBV6-6 to TRBJ1-1; D unclear. Per the germline V gene, CDR1 is MNHNY and CDR2 is SVGAGI (reference sequence). V lost 5 bases, J lost 6 bases, and 16 bases lay in between. CDR3 length: 14 amino acids. This CDR3 reads CASSPGGRVAEAFF. CDR3 sequence (DNA): TGTGCCAGCAGTCCTGGAGGGAGAGTTGCTGAAGCTTTCTTT.

This clone showed up just a few times. The chain joins TRBV5-4 to TRBJ1-2; D is uncertain. The CDR3 is 13 residues long. In germline, CDR1 is SGHNT, CDR2 YYREEE (reference sequence). V lost 1 base to trimming and J lost 2 bases, with 6 bases between them. The CDR3 DNA sequence: TGTGCCAGCAGCTTGTTGGAGAACTATGGCTACACCTTC. Its protein product is CASSLLENYGYTF.

The chain recombines TRBV2 with TRBJ2-7, with a possible D match to TRBD1 (5 bases). The CDR3 covers 14 residues. Germline loops: CDR1 SNHLY, CDR2 FYNNEI. Trimming removed 1 base at V and 7 bases at J, with 14 bases between. CDR3 nucleotide sequence: TGTGCCAGCAGTGAAGGGACAAGTGGTGTGGAGCAGTACTTC. Protein sequence: CASSEGTSGVEQYF.

The chain employs TRBV9 and TRBJ2-2; perhaps TRBD1 as D (6 bases). This CDR3 has 15 amino acids. Germline CDR1 and CDR2: SGDLS and YYNGEE. Trimming removed 4 bases from V and 1 base from J, with 11 bases in between. The DNA for the CDR3 is TGTGCCAGCAGCCCCCAGACAGGGAACACCGGGGAGCTGTTTTTT. It specifies CASSPQTGNTGELFF.